This T cell receptor beta chain was obtained from a study of T cell responses to AZD1222 COVID-19 vaccine. Notes on the study in general: Regions 160-218 and 743-854 dominated among vaccine-associated CD4 TCRs spanning spike.

The germline V gene has CDR1 MGHRA and CDR2 YSYEKL. V trimming: 4 bases; J trimming: 4 bases; junction bases outside the gene matches: 10. The CDR3 is made up of 16 amino acids. The assay was immunoSEQ multiplex PCR, and TCRdb's table has in-frame clones only and misses some. The table records around 120,000 clones, 75% to 85% of them present only once. With regard to this clone: No antigen is known for it.

The sequence derives from an adult who received the AZD1222 COVID-19 vaccine. The material was peripheral blood, obtained 28 days after the second AZD1222 dose. The rearrangement links TRBV4-1 to TRBJ2-7; 10 bases line up with TRBD2. The chain's CDR3 is CASSRGGSGGVYEQYF. In DNA form, the CDR3 reads TGCGCCAGCAGCCGAGGAGGGAGCGGGGGGGTTTACGAGCAGTACTTC.